A single sample is the source of the 25 T cell receptor beta chains below, sequenced in a study of human T cells and chemical hapten exposure. Specified time point: patch test 3, about 24 weeks after DPC sensitization. Treatment of the sample: therapeutic diphenylcyclopropenone sensitization with weekly scalp DPC. Someone pulled total RNA out of unfractionated whole blood. TCRdb itself ran the RACE reads through MiXCR, one entry per CDR3 protein. The sample holds 30,000 to 40,000 distinct CDR3 sequences; about 13% are singletons and the top ten take about 2.3%. The sample in question was whole blood, obtained in connection with sensitization to the hapten diphenylcyclopropenone (DPC). The receptors originated from a woman in her thirties or forties with alopecia areata. Some clones in this sample may be carry-over from other donors' samples.

To note about this clonotype: A read error may produce the germline difference seen at one junction end. This chain uses TRBV28 with TRBJ2-7; 8 nucleotides line up with TRBD2. The germline V gene has CDR1 MDHEN and CDR2 SYDVKM. The CDR3 has 12 amino acids. DNA of the CDR3: TGTGCCAGCATCCGGGAGGGCTACGTGCAGTACTTC. It is translated as CASIREGYVQYF.

J is TRBJ2-3 and V is TRBV27; D gene unclear. This CDR3 has 15 amino acids. V was pared by 2 bases and J by 0 bases, with 9 bases between. From germline, CDR1 is MNHEY and CDR2 SMNVEV (reference sequence). CDR3 protein: CASSLQRSSTDTQYF. As DNA, the CDR3 is TGTGCCAGCAGTTTACAGCGATCTAGCACAGATACGCAGTATTTT.

This clonotype was counted at least ten times. The chain uses TRBV4-1 and TRBJ1-5; a weak D match, TRBD1 (6 bases). The ends were cut back, 0 bases at V and 4 bases at J, with 10 bases in the middle. The CDR3 is 15 amino acids. The germline gives CDR1 MGHRA, CDR2 YSYEKL. The CDR3 sequence is CASSQDLRGNQPQHF. The CDR3 DNA sequence: TGCGCCAGCAGCCAAGATCTTAGGGGGAATCAGCCCCAGCATTTT.

J is TRBJ2-1 and V is TRBV28; tentative D call: TRBD2 (6 bases). The CDR3 extends over 13 amino acids. CDR1 and CDR2 from the germline V gene are MDHEN and SYDVKM. Trimming cost V 3 bases and J 10 bases, with 13 bases left between them. CDR3 sequence (DNA): TGTGCCAGCAGTTTCGGAGGGGCAGGGGAGCAGTTCTTC. Its protein is CASSFGGAGEQFF.

The chain uses TRBV10-3 and TRBJ1-1; D unclear. This CDR3 contains 14 residues. The V end was cut by 0 bases, the J end by 1 base, with 6 bases between. Germline V lookup: CDR1 ENHRY, CDR2 SYGVKD. The DNA for the CDR3 is TGTGCCATCAGTGAGTCAAGGCAGAACACTGAAGCTTTCTTT. It yields the protein CAISESRQNTEAFF.

This clonotype was seen ten or more times. The chain uses TRBV6-6 and TRBJ2-1; D not certain. The CDR3 length is 13 residues. Germline V lookup: CDR1 MNHNY, CDR2 SVGAGI (reference sequence). Trimming left V 2 bases short and J 4 bases short, with 6 bases between. The CDR3 nucleotides read TGTGCCAGCAGTTACGTGGGGTACAATGAGCAGTTCTTC. Its translation is CASSYVGYNEQFF.

Ten or more counts support this clonotype. This chain connects TRBV4-1 to TRBJ2-5, with TRBD1 as a possible D gene (6 bases). CDR3 length: 14 amino acids. Trimming took 1 base from V and 10 from J, leaving 16 bases between them. CDR1 MGHRA and CDR2 YSYEKL come from the germline V gene. CDR3 loop: CASSQVAFQGGQYF. The CDR3, as DNA: TGCGCCAGCAGCCAAGTTGCCTTCCAAGGGGGCCAGTACTTC.

The chain couples TRBV7-2 to TRBJ2-1; tentative D call: TRBD2 (7 bases). The CDR3 is 16 amino acids. Germline values: CDR1 SGHTA, CDR2 FQGNSA. The V end was cut by 5 bases, the J end by 3 bases, with 17 bases between. The CDR3: CASSPGGGGLYNEQFF. The CDR3, as DNA: TGTGCCAGCAGCCCAGGAGGCGGGGGCCTCTACAATGAGCAGTTCTTC.

This clonotype was recorded a few times. The gene calls are TRBV6-5 and TRBJ2-1, with D tentatively TRBD1 (6 bases). Germline loops: CDR1 MNHEY, CDR2 SVGAGI. CDR3 length: 14 amino acids. Trimming removed 7 bases from V and 4 bases from J, with 14 bases in between. In DNA, the CDR3 is TGTGCCAGCATGAAGGGGGTGATTTACAATGAGCAGTTCTTC. It yields the protein CASMKGVIYNEQFF.

This clonotype has at least ten counts. The genes are TRBV21-1 and TRBJ2-4; TRBD2, the D gene given by the table, was not confirmed from the DNA. TRBV21-1 is described as a pseudogene. This CDR3 is built from 16 residues. The CDR3 DNA sequence: TGTGCCAGCAGCACTGGGACTAGGGTATCCAAAAACATTCAGTACTTC. Its protein is CASSTGTRVSKNIQYF.

In its sample, this clonotype was seen many times. CDR3 residues: CATTPRASVTDTQYF. The CDR3 DNA follows: TGTGCCACCACGCCCCGGGCTAGCGTCACAGATACGCAGTATTTT. V gene TRBV6-1 combines with J gene TRBJ2-3, with D possibly TRBD2 on 6 matching bases. The CDR3 has 15 amino acids. V lost 10 bases and J 2 bases, leaving 19 bases between the germline ends. Germline-derived CDR1 and CDR2 are MNHNS and SASEGT.

Ten or more counts support this clonotype. The rearrangement uses TRBV12-3 or TRBV12-4 and TRBJ1-1, with TRBD1 matching over 9 bases. V lost 1 base to trimming and J lost 11 bases; unmatched junction nucleotides: 8. The CDR3 totals 14 residues. The CDR3 sequence: CASSLGGQGRRAFF. CDR3 in DNA: TGTGCCAGCAGTTTAGGGGGACAGGGCCGGAGGGCTTTCTTT.

V usage is TRBV3-1 and J usage is TRBJ2-1, with 8 nucleotides matching TRBD2. Trimming at V came to 4 bases and at J to 8 bases, leaving 7 bases not matched to a gene. The CDR3 length is 14 residues. Germline CDR1 LGHDT, CDR2 YNNKEL (reference sequence). In DNA form, the CDR3 reads TGTGCCAGCAGCCTAGCGGGGACGAGACATGAGCAGTTCTTC. This gives the protein CASSLAGTRHEQFF.

The rearrangement uses TRBV19 and TRBJ2-6, with D possibly TRBD2 on 5 matching bases. Germline CDR1 reads LNHDA; CDR2 reads SQIVND (reference sequence). The CDR3 sequence is 16 residues long. V dropped 9 bases and J dropped 0 bases, with 15 bases sitting between them. CDR3 residues: CARKLGTSSGANVLTF. The CDR3 nucleotides read TGTGCCAGAAAACTAGGTACGAGCTCTGGGGCCAACGTCCTGACTTTC.

This clonotype has a count of ten or more. This chain joins TRBV29-1 and TRBJ2-7; D is undetermined. Germline V gene data show CDR1 as SQVTM and CDR2 as ANQGSEA. The length of the CDR3 is 10 residues. Trimming stripped 4 bases from V and 4 bases from J, with 5 bases between. CDR3 sequence reads: CSVGEYEQYF. In DNA form, the CDR3 reads TGCAGCGTTGGAGAGTACGAGCAGTACTTC.

The chain recombines TRBV6-4 with TRBJ1-1; maybe TRBD1 (6 bases). Per germline, CDR1 MRHNA and CDR2 SNTAGT. Trimming pared 6 bases from V and 5 bases from J, leaving 13 bases between. CDR3 length: 13 amino acids. The CDR3 is CASRWTEGTEAFF. The CDR3 nucleotides read TGTGCCAGCAGGTGGACAGAAGGGACTGAAGCTTTCTTT.

This clonotype was seen a few times. The chain carries TRBV28 and TRBJ2-2; 7 bases line up with TRBD1. The CDR3 sequence is 15 residues long. V lost 5 bases and J lost 2; bases outside the gene matches: 5. The germline gives CDR1 MDHEN, CDR2 SYDVKM. The DNA of the CDR3 is TGTGCCAGCAGTCACGGACAGGAAAACACCGGGGAGCTGTTTTTT. Protein product: CASSHGQENTGELFF.

The sample holds many counts of this clonotype. The chain combines TRBV29-1 with TRBJ1-1; no firm D call. The CDR3 covers 12 residues. The germline CDR1 and CDR2 sequences are SQVTM and ANQGSEA. Trimming cost V 7 bases and J 4 bases, with 13 bases left between them. The CDR3 bases are TGCAGCGCTGAGGGTCAGGCCACTGAAGCTTTCTTT. This gives the protein CSAEGQATEAFF.

This clonotype was found many times. J is TRBJ2-5 and V is TRBV9; D unclear. Germline V CDR1 and CDR2: SGDLS, YYNGEE. Trimming removed 4 bases from V and 0 bases from J, with 1 base in between. The CDR3 totals 11 residues. CDR3 nucleotides: TGTGCCAGCAGCAACCAAGAGACCCAGTACTTC. Protein: CASSNQETQYF.

This clonotype was detected a few times. The chain recombines TRBV18 with TRBJ1-6; TRBD1 agrees at 8 bases. Germline lookup yields CDR1 KGHSH and CDR2 LQKENI. The CDR3 is 15 amino acids. V shed 3 bases, J shed 8 bases, and the junction held 6 bases outside the gene matches. CDR3 protein: CASSPRTGFDSPLHF. The DNA of the CDR3 is TGTGCCAGCTCACCTCGGACAGGGTTTGATTCACCCCTCCACTTT.

The chain joins TRBV11-3 to TRBJ1-6, with 9 bases matching TRBD1. Germline V gene data show CDR1 as SGHNT and CDR2 as YENEEA. Trimming removed 5 bases from V and 10 bases from J; junction bases left unmatched: 6. This CDR3 comprises 14 residues. The CDR3 DNA follows: TGTGCCAGCAGCCGCACAGGGGGCGCGTCACCCCTCCACTTT. Translated, it gives CASSRTGGASPLHF.

This clonotype was detected ten times or more. V usage is TRBV2 and J usage is TRBJ2-2; 15 bases fit TRBD2. V trimming: 10 bases; J trimming: 4 bases; junction bases outside the gene matches: 4. The CDR3 length is 15 residues. Germline CDR1 reads SNHLY; CDR2 reads FYNNEI. CDR3 DNA sequence: TGTGCCACCTCGGGACTAGCGGGAGGCACCGGGGAGCTGTTTTTT. This translates into CATSGLAGGTGELFF.

This clonotype was seen ten or more times. V usage is TRBV11-2 and J usage is TRBJ2-7; D gene uncertain. The ends were cut back, 0 bases at V and 0 bases at J, with 9 bases in the middle. CDR3 length: 15 residues. CDR1 is SGHAT and CDR2 is FQNNGV in the germline V gene. In nucleotides, the CDR3 is TGTGCCAGCAGCTTAGAGGGCGGCCTCTCCTACGAGCAGTACTTC. Translated, it gives CASSLEGGLSYEQYF.

This clonotype came up many times. The chain joins TRBV4-1 to TRBJ2-2, with 8 nucleotides matching TRBD2. CDR3 size: 13 residues. Germline CDR1 is MGHRA and CDR2 is YSYEKL. CDR3 coding DNA: TGCGCAGCGGGAGACCAGAACACCGGGGAGCTGTTTTTT. Translation: CAAGDQNTGELFF.

J is TRBJ2-2 and V is TRBV7-9, with D perhaps matching TRBD2 (5 bases). V was trimmed by 1 base and J by 6 bases, leaving 15 bases between them. The germline V gene has CDR1 SEHNR and CDR2 FQNEAQ (reference sequence). This CDR3 is 16 amino acids long. The CDR3 coding sequence is TGTGCCAGCAGCTTAGGGAACGGGAAGGAAGCCGGGGAGCTGTTTTTT. Protein product: CASSLGNGKEAGELFF.